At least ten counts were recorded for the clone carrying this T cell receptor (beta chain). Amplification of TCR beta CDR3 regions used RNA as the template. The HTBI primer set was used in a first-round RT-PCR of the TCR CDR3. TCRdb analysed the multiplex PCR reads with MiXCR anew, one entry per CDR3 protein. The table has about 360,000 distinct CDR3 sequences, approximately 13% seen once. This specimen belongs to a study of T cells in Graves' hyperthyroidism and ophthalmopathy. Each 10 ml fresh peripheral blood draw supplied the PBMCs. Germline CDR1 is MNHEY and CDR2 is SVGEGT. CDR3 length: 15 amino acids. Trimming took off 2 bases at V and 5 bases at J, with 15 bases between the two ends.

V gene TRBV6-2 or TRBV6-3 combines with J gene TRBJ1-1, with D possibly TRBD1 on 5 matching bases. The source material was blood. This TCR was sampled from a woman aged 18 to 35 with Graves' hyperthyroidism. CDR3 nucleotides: TGTGCCAGCAGTTACCCGGGAGGACAAAGGACTGAAGCTTTCTTT. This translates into CASSYPGGQRTEAFF.